Presented here are 30 T cell receptor beta chains from one specimen sequenced in a study of cytomegalovirus exposure and HLA in healthy donors. This PCR relied on a set of 60 Vbeta primers and 13 Jbeta primers. Sequencing used immunoSEQ multiplex PCR; TCRdb keeps in-frame clones, though not all of them. The sample includes 100,000 or so clones, around 74% of them seen just once. The sample comprised PBMCs. The source of these receptors is a male donor in good health and CMV-seropositive.

As concerns this clone: At one of its ends the junction is not consistent with the germline gene, which may arise from a read error. V is TRBV19 and J is TRBJ1-2; the match to TRBD1 covers 8 bases. Germline CDR1 LNHDA, CDR2 SQIVND (reference sequence). The CDR3 is 12 amino acids. CDR3 DNA sequence: TGTGCCAGTAGTATAGGATCAGGGGGCTGCACCTTC. It codes for CASSIGSGGCTF.

The gene calls are TRBV7-9 and TRBJ2-7; 10 nucleotides align to TRBD1. The CDR3 is made up of 14 amino acids. Unmatched junction bases numbered 7, after V lost 5 bases and J lost 6 bases. Germline CDR1 SEHNR, CDR2 FQNEAQ (reference sequence). The DNA of the CDR3 is TGTGCCAGCAGCCGAAGGACAGGGGGTTCCGAGCAGTACTTC. Encoded protein: CASSRRTGGSEQYF.

The J gene is TRBJ1-1, the V gene TRBV6-5; 9 bases agree with TRBD1. Per the germline V gene, CDR1 is MNHEY and CDR2 is SVGAGI. Losses at the gene ends were 4 bases for V and 1 base for J; bases not matched to a gene: 7. The CDR3 has 16 residues. The DNA of the CDR3 is TGTGCCAGCAGTTTATACAGGGGGCCGGAGAACACTGAAGCTTTCTTT. It translates to CASSLYRGPENTEAFF.

The rearrangement joins TRBV5-1 to TRBJ2-1; 7 bases fit TRBD1. The CDR3 consists of 15 residues. Looked up from germline, CDR1 is SGHRS and CDR2 is YFSETQ. The junction had 9 bases not matched to a gene; V was cut back by 4 bases and J by 5 bases. The CDR3 region has the DNA TGCGCCAGCAGCCTACGTCAAGGGACAGACAATGAGCAGTTCTTC. The encoded protein is CASSLRQGTDNEQFF.

The rearrangement uses TRBV30 and TRBJ1-2; D perhaps matches TRBD1 (5 bases). The CDR3 totals 15 residues. Germline CDR1 reads GTSNPN; CDR2 reads SVGIG (reference sequence). V lost 0 bases and J 4 bases, leaving 15 bases between the germline ends. CDR3 nucleotide sequence: TGTGCCTGGAGTGTACCGCCAGGGATCAGCTATGGCTACACCTTC. As protein: CAWSVPPGISYGYTF. Full variable domain (rest looked up from reference TRBV30 and TRBJ1-2): SQTIHQWPATLVQPVGSPLSLECTVEGTSNPNLYWYRQAAGRGLQLLFYSVGIGQISSEVPQNLSASRPQDRQFILSSKKLLLSDSGFYLCAWSVPPGISYGYTFGSGTRLTVV.

There are a few counts of this clone. The chain employs TRBV6-1 and TRBJ2-1; 8 positions agree with TRBD1. This CDR3 spans 14 amino acids. CDR1 and CDR2 (germline): MNHNS, SASEGT. Trimming cost V 3 bases and J 2 bases; bases outside gene matches: 0. CDR3 DNA: TGTGCCAGCAGTGACAGGGGGCCCTACAATGAGCAGTTCTTC. Its protein product is CASSDRGPYNEQFF.

The chain has TRBV6-6 and TRBJ1-5; 9 nucleotides line up with TRBD1. CDR3 size: 15 residues. Germline assignment: CDR1 MNHNY and CDR2 SVGAGI (reference sequence). With V trimmed by 3 bases and J by 6 bases, 6 bases remained unmatched. CDR3 sequence (DNA): TGTGCCAGCAGTTATTCCGGGACAGGGCTTCAGCCCCAGCATTTT. This encodes CASSYSGTGLQPQHF.

The chain is built from TRBV4-1 and TRBJ1-2, with unresolved D. Trimming stripped 0 bases from V and 8 bases from J, with 16 bases between. The CDR3 spans 15 residues. From germline, CDR1 is MGHRA and CDR2 YSYEKL. CDR3 protein: CASSQEVGVLRGYTF. In DNA form, the CDR3 reads TGCGCCAGCAGCCAAGAAGTCGGAGTCCTGAGAGGCTACACCTTC.

The chain combines TRBV6-5 with TRBJ2-2; weak D call: TRBD1 (6 bases). This CDR3 spans 14 amino acids. Germline CDR1 reads MNHEY; CDR2 reads SVGAGI. Deletions cut 6 bases from V and 2 bases from J, with 10 bases between. The CDR3 spells CASRKQGNTGELFF. In nucleotides, the CDR3 is TGTGCCAGCAGGAAACAGGGAAACACCGGGGAGCTGTTTTTT.

J is TRBJ2-5 and V is TRBV4-2, with D tentatively TRBD2 (7 bases). The CDR3 extends over 19 amino acids. Deletions cut 2 bases from V and 2 bases from J, with 24 bases between. In germline, CDR1 is LGHNA, CDR2 YNFKEQ. CDR3 loop: CASSQPTGGQGRGQETQYF. The CDR3 nucleotides are TGTGCCAGCAGCCAACCTACCGGGGGGCAGGGAAGGGGGCAAGAGACCCAGTACTTC.

V is TRBV28 and J is TRBJ1-2; D is perhaps TRBD1 (6 bases). CDR1 and CDR2 from the germline V gene are MDHEN and SYDVKM. The V gene lost 10 bases and the J gene lost 2 bases, with 14 bases spanning the gap. The CDR3 runs 13 residues. CDR3 DNA: TGTGCCACCTTGGACAGAGCCAACTATGGCTACACCTTC. It specifies CATLDRANYGYTF.

V gene TRBV29-1 combines with J gene TRBJ2-3; a possible D gene is TRBD1 (6 bases). The CDR3 loop spans 13 amino acids. The germline V and J ends were trimmed by 4 bases and 6 bases, with 14 bases remaining between them. Per germline, CDR1 SQVTM and CDR2 ANQGSEA. Written as DNA, the CDR3 is TGCAGCGTTGCCACAGGGATCAGGGATACGCAGTATTTT. As protein: CSVATGIRDTQYF.

This rearrangement joins TRBV11-2 to TRBJ2-5; weak D call: TRBD2 (6 bases). CDR1 SGHAT and CDR2 FQNNGV come from the germline V gene. The CDR3 runs to 12 residues. Trimming pared 5 bases from V and 7 bases from J, leaving 11 bases between. The CDR3 spells CASSQQAGTQYF. CDR3 nucleotide sequence: TGTGCCAGCAGCCAACAAGCGGGGACCCAGTACTTC.

This clone was observed many times. The chain has TRBV5-6 and TRBJ1-1, with a tentative D call TRBD1 (6 bases). Germline-derived CDR1 and CDR2 are SGHDT and YYEEEE. With 3 bases removed from V and 7 bases from J, the gap between germline ends came to 13 bases. The CDR3 extends over 13 amino acids. CDR3 protein: CASSSQGSIEAFF. The CDR3 nucleotides read TGTGCCAGCAGCTCGCAGGGGAGTATTGAAGCTTTCTTT.

Remarks on this clone: The junction departs from the called germline gene at one end, perhaps through a read error. The chain employs TRBV28 and TRBJ2-6; TRBD1 matches 11 bases. CDR1 is MDHEN, CDR2 SYDVKM, per germline. CDR3 length equals 14 residues. CDR3 residues: CAAGPGQGGNVLTF. The CDR3 DNA follows: TGTGCCGCGGGGCCGGGACAGGGGGGCAACGTCCTGACTTTC.

This chain uses TRBV11-2 with TRBJ2-7, with TRBD1 matching 8 bases. CDR1 SGHAT and CDR2 FQNNGV come from the germline V gene. The CDR3 contains 13 residues. Trimming at V came to 5 bases and at J to 2 bases, leaving 2 bases not matched to a gene. Written as DNA, the CDR3 is TGTGCCAGCAGCCGGACAGGGCCCTACGAGCAGTACTTC. It codes for CASSRTGPYEQYF.

In nucleotides, the CDR3 is TGCGCCAGCAGCCCCGGGGAGGGAAGATCGTCCGAGCAGTACTTC. Translating gives CASSPGEGRSSEQYF. V is TRBV5-1 and J is TRBJ2-5; 7 bases are a match to TRBD2. Matching the DNA end better, TRBJ2-7 makes the J call doubtful. From germline, CDR1 is SGHRS and CDR2 YFSETQ. CDR3 length: 15 residues.

The count of this clone is one. The chain links TRBV5-4 to TRBJ1-2; tentatively, D is TRBD1 (6 bases). Germline V gene data show CDR1 as SGHNT and CDR2 as YYREEE (reference sequence). The CDR3 has 15 residues. Trimming took off 1 base at V and 8 bases at J, with 18 bases between the two ends. The CDR3 spells CASSLPGTHWRGYTF. DNA of the CDR3: TGTGCCAGCAGCTTGCCCGGGACACACTGGAGAGGCTACACCTTC.

This sequence joins TRBV9 and TRBJ1-4, with D maybe TRBD1 (5 bases). V lost 4 bases to trimming and J lost 0 bases, with 10 bases between them. CDR1 SGDLS and CDR2 YYNGEE come from the germline V gene. The CDR3 runs 15 residues. The DNA of the CDR3 is TGTGCCAGCAGCCCTCAGGGCACAACTAATGAAAAACTGTTTTTT. This codes for CASSPQGTTNEKLFF.

The table lists this clone with a few counts. The chain employs TRBV6-1 and TRBJ2-7; 9 bases agree with TRBD1. The CDR3 length is 14 residues. The V gene end was trimmed by 5 bases and the J gene end by 6 bases; junction bases not matched to a gene: 8. The V gene's germline CDR1 is MNHNS and CDR2 SASEGT. This CDR3 reads CASSFGQGLPEQYF. In DNA, the CDR3 is TGTGCCAGCAGTTTTGGACAGGGGCTTCCCGAGCAGTACTTC.

The chain couples TRBV23-1 to TRBJ2-5, with D unclear. TRBV23-1 is assigned to the ORF class and has an uncertain function. Trimming cost V 0 bases and J 3 bases, with 11 bases left between them. The CDR3 has 15 residues. The CDR3 reads CASSQSFNFEETQYF. CDR3 nucleotide sequence: TGCGCCAGCAGTCAATCGTTTAACTTTGAAGAGACCCAGTACTTC.

V gene TRBV4-2 combines with J gene TRBJ1-1; TRBD1 matches at 9 bases. The CDR3 covers 14 residues. V dropped 1 base and J dropped 6; count of bases not matched to a gene: 3. Germline V gene data show CDR1 as LGHNA and CDR2 as YNFKEQ. The CDR3 protein is CASSQVWTGAEAFF. CDR3 sequence (DNA): TGTGCCAGCAGCCAAGTTTGGACAGGGGCTGAAGCTTTCTTT.

V and J are TRBV4-2 and TRBJ2-2, with no clear D. CDR3 length equals 15 residues. V lost 1 base and J lost 0, with 6 bases in between. The germline V gene has CDR1 LGHNA and CDR2 YNFKEQ. The CDR3 protein is CASSQADSNTGELFF. CDR3 in DNA: TGTGCCAGCAGCCAAGCAGACTCGAACACCGGGGAGCTGTTTTTT.

This chain links TRBV5-1 with TRBJ2-7, with 7 bases lining up with TRBD1. Germline assignment: CDR1 SGHRS and CDR2 YFSETQ. V shed 7 bases and J 2 bases; nucleotides not matched to a gene: 9. This CDR3 is 14 amino acids long. CDR3 region: CASQKDRIAYEQYF. CDR3 DNA sequence: TGCGCCAGCCAGAAGGACAGGATCGCCTACGAGCAGTACTTC.

Here the CDR3 DNA reads TGTGCCAGCTCACCATGGGACATCAATAGCAATCAGCCCCAGCATTTT. Translated: CASSPWDINSNQPQHF. The chain couples TRBV18 to TRBJ1-5; D possibly corresponds to TRBD1 (6 bases). The CDR3 consists of 16 residues. The germline CDR1 and CDR2 sequences are KGHSH and LQKENI. Trimming removed 2 bases from V and 0 bases from J, with 11 bases in between.

J is TRBJ1-1 and V is TRBV11-3; no definite D call. This CDR3 contains 12 residues. The germline gives CDR1 SGHNT, CDR2 YENEEA. Trimming stripped 3 bases from V and 3 bases from J, with 5 bases between. Here the CDR3 DNA reads TGTGCCAGCAGCTTTCGCGACACTGAAGCTTTCTTT. Amino acid sequence: CASSFRDTEAFF.

The chain has TRBV6-4 and TRBJ2-1; TRBD2 agrees at 9 bases. CDR3 length: 16 amino acids. V was pared by 2 bases and J by 7 bases, with 9 bases of the junction left unmatched. Germline-derived CDR1 and CDR2 are MRHNA and SNTAGT. The CDR3 reads CASSDLLRGGRNEQFF. The CDR3, as DNA: TGTGCCAGCAGTGACCTTTTGCGGGGGGGCCGAAATGAGCAGTTCTTC.

The J gene is TRBJ1-1, the V gene TRBV29-1; no reliable D call. CDR1 and CDR2 (germline): SQVTM, ANQGSEA. The V end was cut by 4 bases, the J end by 1 base, with 10 bases between. This CDR3 has 13 amino acids. CDR3 residues: CSVGGPQNTEAFF. The CDR3 nucleotides are TGCAGCGTTGGAGGGCCCCAGAACACTGAAGCTTTCTTT.

This sequence joins TRBV7-8 and TRBJ2-1; D perhaps matches TRBD1 (5 bases). CDR1 SGHVS and CDR2 FQNEAQ come from the germline V gene. V was trimmed by 0 bases and J by 9 bases, leaving 15 bases between them. The CDR3 runs 15 residues. The CDR3 nucleotides read TGTGCCAGCAGCTTAGCAGCCAGGGATTGGGTTGAGCAGTTCTTC. Its protein product is CASSLAARDWVEQFF.

The genes are TRBV7-2 and TRBJ1-1; 10 positions match TRBD1. Germline V CDR1 and CDR2: SGHTA, FQGNSA. V gave up 1 base and J gave up 1 base; unmatched junction bases: 0. The CDR3 is made up of 15 amino acids. The CDR3 region is CASSLGDRGNTEAFF. CDR3 DNA: TGTGCCAGCAGCTTAGGGGACAGGGGGAACACTGAAGCTTTCTTT.